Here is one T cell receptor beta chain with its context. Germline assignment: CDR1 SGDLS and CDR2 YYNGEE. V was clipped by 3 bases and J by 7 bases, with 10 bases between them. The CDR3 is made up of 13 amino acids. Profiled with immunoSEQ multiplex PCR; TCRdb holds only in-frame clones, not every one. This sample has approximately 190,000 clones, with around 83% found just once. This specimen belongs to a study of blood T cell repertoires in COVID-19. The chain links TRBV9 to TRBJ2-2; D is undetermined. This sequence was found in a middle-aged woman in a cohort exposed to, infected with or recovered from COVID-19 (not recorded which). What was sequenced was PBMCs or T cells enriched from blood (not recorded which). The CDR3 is CASSGLVNGELFF. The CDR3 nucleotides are TGTGCCAGCAGCGGACTGGTGAACGGGGAGCTGTTTTTT.